This T cell receptor (beta chain) derives from a study of blood T cell repertoires in COVID-19. Study details: The United States, Italy and Spain were the sources of the acute and convalescent COVID-19 samples. T cells, B-cell-depleted T cells, or PBMCs supplied cDNA or gDNA.

As processed by the authors: Estimation of nucleated cell counts relied on the amplification of reference gene primers. The repertoire was sequenced with immunoSEQ multiplex PCR; TCRdb's copy has only in-frame clones and lacks some. That table gives V, J and clone size, and the DNA gave D and trimming. The sample includes some 130,000 clones, approximately 80% of them seen just once. Per the germline V gene, CDR1 is KGHDR and CDR2 is SFDVKD. CDR3 size: 14 residues. V lost 9 bases and J 2 bases, leaving 15 bases between the germline ends. The chain combines TRBV24-1 with TRBJ2-5; D may be TRBD2 (6 bases). The sequence was obtained from a human donor in a cohort sampled during active COVID-19. Sequencing input: peripheral blood. The CDR3 loop reads CATGDGRMQETQYF. For the CDR3, the DNA is TGTGCCACCGGGGACGGGAGAATGCAAGAGACCCAGTACTTC.